The clone carrying this T cell receptor (beta chain) was observed a handful of times. The antigen is undetermined. Using immunoSEQ multiplex PCR, the repertoire was profiled, and TCRdb retains in-frame clones only, with some absent. This table holds about 45,000 clones, around 70% found once. Subsequent to 10 days of culture, CD4+ T cells were isolated. Each participant received a vaccine that was either BNT162b2 or mRNA-1273, given as two doses. Cultures received IL-2 medium that replaced half the medium on days 3 and 7. This entry belongs to a study of vaccination effects on CD4 cells after COVID-19. This CDR3 region has 15 residues. CDR1 is LNHDA, CDR2 SQIVND, per germline (reference sequence). V shed 6 bases, J shed 8 bases, and the junction held 13 bases outside the gene matches. Study-level findings and limits: Vaccine- and infection-induced clones showed marked clonal contraction late following vaccination.

The J gene is TRBJ1-2, the V gene TRBV19, with TRBD1 matching over 9 bases. The material sequenced was CD4+ T cells from PBMCs cultured without peptide, taken after COVID-19 vaccination. The origin of this receptor is a human donor who received a COVID-19 vaccine. The CDR3, as DNA: TGTGCCAGTAGAGCTGGGACAGGGCCCCGTCGGGGCTACACCTTC. Protein sequence: CASRAGTGPRRGYTF.